The present T cell receptor (beta chain) was sequenced within a study of shared clonotypes between healthy human individuals. For this clone: What it binds is unknown.

As defined, naive CD8 cells were CD45RO-negative and positively selected for CCR7, with terminally differentiated effector memory CD45RA+ cells excluded. As processed by the authors: ImmunoSEQ sequences covered only the junction and lacked quality scores; filtering therefore differed. TCRdb's copy holds only in-frame clones and misses some; the assay was immunoSEQ multiplex PCR. D and trimming come from the DNA, and the V and J calls and clone size come from that table. The data hold around 2,000,000 clones, with 85% to 95% observed a single time. Overall study findings and caveats: Incomplete sequencing of sorted subsets was indicated by rarefaction despite large depth.

With V trimmed by 3 bases and J by 0 bases, 3 bases remained unmatched. The CDR3 loop spans 16 amino acids. Germline CDR1 and CDR2: SGHDN and FVKESK. The rearrangement joins TRBV14 to TRBJ2-1; 9 bases are shared with TRBD2. The specimen sequenced was naive CD8+ T cells from PBMCs. The clonotype was recovered from a man aged 18 to 29 in good health. Some clones in this sample may be carry-over from other donors' samples. CDR3 region: CASSQSSGSSYNEQFF. Here the CDR3 DNA reads TGTGCCAGCAGCCAGAGTAGCGGGAGCTCCTACAATGAGCAGTTCTTC.